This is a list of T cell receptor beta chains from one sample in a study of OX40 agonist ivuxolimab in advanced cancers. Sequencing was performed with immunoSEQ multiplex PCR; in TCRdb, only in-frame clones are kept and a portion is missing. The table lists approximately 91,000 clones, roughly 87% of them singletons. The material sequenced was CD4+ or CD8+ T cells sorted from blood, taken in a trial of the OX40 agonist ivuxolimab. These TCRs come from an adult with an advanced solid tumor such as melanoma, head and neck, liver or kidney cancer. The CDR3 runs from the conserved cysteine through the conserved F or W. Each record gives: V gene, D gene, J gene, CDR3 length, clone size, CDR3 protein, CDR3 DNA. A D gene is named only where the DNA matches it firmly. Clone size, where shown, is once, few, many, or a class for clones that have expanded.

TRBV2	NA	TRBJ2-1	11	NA	CAGSSYNEQFF	TGTGCCGGGAGCTCCTACAATGAGCAGTTCTTC
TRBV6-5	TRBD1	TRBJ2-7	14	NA	CASSSTGPAHEQYF	TGTGCCAGCAGCTCGACAGGGCCCGCTCACGAGCAGTACTTC
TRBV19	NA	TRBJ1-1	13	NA	CASSIGARVEAFF	TGTGCCAGTAGTATAGGGGCGCGGGTTGAAGCTTTCTTT
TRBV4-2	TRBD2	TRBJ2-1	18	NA	CASSPGLAGGPASNEQFF	TGTGCCAGCAGTCCTGGACTAGCGGGGGGGCCGGCTTCCAATGAGCAGTTCTTC
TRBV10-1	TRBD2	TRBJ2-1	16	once	CASSDSGAGGNNEQFF	TGCGCCAGCAGTGATAGTGGCGCGGGGGGAAACAATGAGCAGTTCTTC
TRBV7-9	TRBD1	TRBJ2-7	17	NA	CASSPPGQGPKTYEQYF	TGTGCCAGCAGTCCCCCAGGACAGGGGCCCAAGACCTACGAGCAGTACTTC
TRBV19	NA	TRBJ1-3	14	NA	CASSGVISGNTIYF	TGTGCCAGTAGTGGGGTCATCTCTGGAAACACCATATATTTT
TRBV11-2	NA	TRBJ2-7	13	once	CASSLDPLGEQYF	TGTGCCAGCAGCTTAGATCCACTAGGCGAGCAGTACTTC
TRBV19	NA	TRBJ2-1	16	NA	CATNPGGQRSYNEQFF	TGTGCCACTAACCCCGGGGGACAGCGGTCCTACAATGAGCAGTTCTTC
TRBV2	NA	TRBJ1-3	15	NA	CASSEGAYSGNTIYF	TGTGCCAGCAGTGAAGGTGCATACTCTGGAAACACCATATATTTT
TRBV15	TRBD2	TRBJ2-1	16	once	CATSGTSGGGYNEQFF	TGTGCCACCAGCGGTACTAGCGGGGGGGGATACAATGAGCAGTTCTTC
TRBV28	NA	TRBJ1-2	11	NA	CATDTSYGYTF	TGTGCCACCGATACTTCCTATGGCTACACCTTC
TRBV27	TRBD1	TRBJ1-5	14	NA	CASSPRQGSQPQHF	TGTGCCAGCAGTCCTCGACAGGGAAGCCAGCCCCAGCATTTT
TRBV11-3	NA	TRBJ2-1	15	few	CASSFGGQRIGEQFF	TGTGCCAGCAGCTTCGGGGGGCAGCGGATAGGTGAGCAGTTCTTC
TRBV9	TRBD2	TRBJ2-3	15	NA	CASSQSGARTDTQYF	TGTGCCAGCAGCCAAAGCGGGGCGCGCACAGATACGCAGTATTTT
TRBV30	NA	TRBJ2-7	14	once	CAWSVRGPPNEQYF	TGTGCCTGGAGTGTACGAGGGCCTCCCAACGAGCAGTACTTC
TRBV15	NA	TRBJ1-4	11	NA	CATSREEKLFF	TGTGCCACCAGCAGAGAAGAAAAACTGTTTTTT
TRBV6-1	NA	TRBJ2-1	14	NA	CASTQGGGGNEQFF	TGTGCCAGCACACAAGGAGGGGGAGGCAATGAGCAGTTCTTC
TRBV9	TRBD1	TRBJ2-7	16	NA	CASSRRPTGGSYEQYF	TGTGCCAGCAGCCGCCGTCCCACAGGGGGTTCCTACGAGCAGTACTTC
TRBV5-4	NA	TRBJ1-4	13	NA	CASSKGPSEKLFF	TGTGCCAGCAGCAAGGGACCTAGTGAAAAACTGTTTTTT